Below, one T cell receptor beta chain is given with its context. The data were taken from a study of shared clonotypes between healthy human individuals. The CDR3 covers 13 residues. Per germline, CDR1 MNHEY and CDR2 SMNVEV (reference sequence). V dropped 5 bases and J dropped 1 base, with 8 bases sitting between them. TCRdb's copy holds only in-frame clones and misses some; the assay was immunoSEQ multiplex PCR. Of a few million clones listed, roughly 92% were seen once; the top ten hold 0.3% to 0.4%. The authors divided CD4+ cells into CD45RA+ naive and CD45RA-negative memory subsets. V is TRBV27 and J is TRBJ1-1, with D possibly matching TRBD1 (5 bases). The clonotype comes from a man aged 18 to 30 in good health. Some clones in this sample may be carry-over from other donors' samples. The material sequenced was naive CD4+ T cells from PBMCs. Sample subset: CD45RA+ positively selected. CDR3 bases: TGTGCCAGCAGTGAGGGGCAGAACACTGAAGCTTTCTTT. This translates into CASSEGQNTEAFF.